These 8 T cell receptor beta chains share one sample of origin, sequenced in a study of blood T cell repertoires in COVID-19. Profiled with immunoSEQ multiplex PCR; TCRdb holds only in-frame clones, not every one. In the table there are approximately 280,000 clones, about 85% of which are singletons. The sequencing sample was made of PBMCs or T cells enriched from blood (not recorded which). These receptors all come from a woman between 45 and 65 years old who had recovered from COVID-19.

The rearrangement links TRBV28 to TRBJ1-4, with a possible D match to TRBD1 (5 bases). The CDR3 is 14 residues long. Trimming took 6 bases from V and 7 from J, leaving 15 bases between them. Germline-derived CDR1 and CDR2 are MDHEN and SYDVKM. The DNA for the CDR3 is TGTGCCAGCAGCCTCGGGGGAGTTAGTGAAAAACTGTTTTTT. Translation: CASSLGGVSEKLFF.

J is TRBJ2-7 and V is TRBV29-1; TRBD1 aligns across 10 bases. The CDR3 runs to 13 residues. Trimming at V came to 6 bases and at J to 4 bases, leaving 6 bases not matched to a gene. Germline values: CDR1 SQVTM, CDR2 ANQGSEA. In DNA, the CDR3 is TGCAGCGTGGATATGGGACAGGGGTACGAGCAGTACTTC. It encodes CSVDMGQGYEQYF.

The rearrangement uses TRBV30 and TRBJ2-5; 7 nucleotides match TRBD1. Germline-derived CDR1 and CDR2 are GTSNPN and SVGIG (reference sequence). V shed 1 base, J shed 1 base, and the junction held 6 bases outside the gene matches. This CDR3 region has 15 residues. This CDR3 reads CAWSAEQGIQETQYF. As DNA, the CDR3 is TGTGCCTGGAGTGCCGAACAGGGGATCCAAGAGACCCAGTACTTC.

The chain links TRBV28 to TRBJ1-2; TRBD1 agrees at 9 bases. J gave up 5 bases and V 0 bases, and 4 bases lay outside the gene matches. Germline V gene lookup returns CDR1 MDHEN and CDR2 SYDVKM. This CDR3 has 15 amino acids. In nucleotides, the CDR3 is TGTGCCAGCAGTTTATGGGGACAGGGAAAGTATGGCTACACCTTC. Residues: CASSLWGQGKYGYTF.

The rearrangement uses TRBV27 and TRBJ2-7, with 9 bases fitting TRBD2. The junction had 2 bases not matched to a gene; V was cut back by 2 bases and J by 3 bases. Germline V CDR1 and CDR2: MNHEY, SMNVEV (reference sequence). The CDR3 runs 14 residues. CDR3 loop: CASSLNSGSYEQYF. CDR3 DNA: TGTGCCAGCAGTTTAAATAGCGGGAGCTACGAGCAGTACTTC.

The V gene is TRBV5-1, the J gene TRBJ2-5; D possibly corresponds to TRBD2 (5 bases). CDR3 length equals 14 residues. Per germline, CDR1 SGHRS and CDR2 YFSETQ. V lost 0 bases and J lost 4, with 10 bases in between. The CDR3 DNA reads TGCGCCAGCAGCTTGGGTCGGGGAAGAGAGACCCAGTACTTC. It yields the protein CASSLGRGRETQYF.

The chain links TRBV6-1 to TRBJ2-7, with D perhaps matching TRBD1 (5 bases). The germline V gene encodes CDR1 MNHNS and CDR2 SASEGT. The CDR3 loop spans 16 amino acids. V shed 0 bases and J shed 3 bases, with 15 bases lying between them. The CDR3 DNA reads TGTGCCAGCAGTGAAGCGCTCGACAGACGATACTACGAGCAGTACTTC. Translated: CASSEALDRRYYEQYF.

DNA of the CDR3: TGTGCCAGCAAAAACAGGGCAACTAATGAAAAACTGTTTTTT. Amino acids: CASKNRATNEKLFF. V and J are TRBV2 and TRBJ1-4, with D perhaps matching TRBD1 (6 bases). This CDR3 comprises 14 residues. Trimming removed 7 bases at V and 0 bases at J, with 9 bases between. The germline V gene has CDR1 SNHLY and CDR2 FYNNEI.